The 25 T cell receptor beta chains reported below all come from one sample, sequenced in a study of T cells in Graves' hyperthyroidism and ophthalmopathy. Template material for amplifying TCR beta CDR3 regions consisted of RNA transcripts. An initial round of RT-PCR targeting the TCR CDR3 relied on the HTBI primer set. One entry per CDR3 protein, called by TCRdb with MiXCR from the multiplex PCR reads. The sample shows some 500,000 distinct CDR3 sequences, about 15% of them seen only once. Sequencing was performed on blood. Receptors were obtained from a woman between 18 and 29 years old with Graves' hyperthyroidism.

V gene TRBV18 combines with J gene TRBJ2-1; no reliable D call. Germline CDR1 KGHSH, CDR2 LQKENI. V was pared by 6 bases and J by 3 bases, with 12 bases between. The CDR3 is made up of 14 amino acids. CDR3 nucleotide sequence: TGTGCCAGCTCTTCCCCCCGAAACTACAATGAGCAGTTCTTC. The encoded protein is CASSSPRNYNEQFF.

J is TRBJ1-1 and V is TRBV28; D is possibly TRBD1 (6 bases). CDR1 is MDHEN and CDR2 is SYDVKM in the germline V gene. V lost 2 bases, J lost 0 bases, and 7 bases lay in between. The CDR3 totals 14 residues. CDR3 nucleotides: TGTGCCAGCAGTTTACGACAGGTGAACACTGAAGCTTTCTTT. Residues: CASSLRQVNTEAFF.

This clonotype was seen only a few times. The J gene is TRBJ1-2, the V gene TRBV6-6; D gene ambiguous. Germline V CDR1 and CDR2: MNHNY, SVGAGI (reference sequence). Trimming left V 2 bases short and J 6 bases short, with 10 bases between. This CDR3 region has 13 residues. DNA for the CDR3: TGTGCCAGCAGTTACGATCTGAGGGATGGCTACACCTTC. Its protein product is CASSYDLRDGYTF.

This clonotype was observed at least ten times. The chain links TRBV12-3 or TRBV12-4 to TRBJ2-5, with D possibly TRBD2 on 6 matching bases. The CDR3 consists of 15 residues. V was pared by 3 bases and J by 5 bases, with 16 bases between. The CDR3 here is CASSLRLVMRETQYF. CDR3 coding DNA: TGTGCCAGCAGTTTGCGACTAGTCATGAGGGAGACCCAGTACTTC.

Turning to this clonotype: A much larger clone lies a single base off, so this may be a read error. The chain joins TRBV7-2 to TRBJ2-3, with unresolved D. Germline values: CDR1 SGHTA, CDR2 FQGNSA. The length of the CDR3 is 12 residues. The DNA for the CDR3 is TGTGCCGGCAGCACCCACACAGATACGCAGTATTTT. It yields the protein CAGSTHTDTQYF. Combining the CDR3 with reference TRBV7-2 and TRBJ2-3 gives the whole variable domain GAGVSQSPSNKVTEKGKDVELRCDPISGHTALYWYRQSLGQGLEFLIYFQGNSAPDKSGLPSDRFSAERTGGSVSTLTIQRTQQEDSAVYLCAGSTHTDTQYFGPGTRLTVL.

The CDR3 DNA reads as TGTGCCAGCAGTTCCTTGGTTTCGGGGAATCAGCCCCAGCATTTT. Translated: CASSSLVSGNQPQHF. The V and J genes are TRBV12-3 or TRBV12-4 and TRBJ1-5; D gene ambiguous. This CDR3 is built from 15 residues. Trimming stripped 4 bases from V and 4 bases from J, with 14 bases between.

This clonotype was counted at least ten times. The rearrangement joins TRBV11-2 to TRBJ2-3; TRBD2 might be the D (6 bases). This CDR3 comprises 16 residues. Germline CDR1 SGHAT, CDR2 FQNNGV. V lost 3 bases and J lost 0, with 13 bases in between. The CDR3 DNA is TGTGCCAGCAGCTTCCCCGCCGGGACTAGCACAGATACGCAGTATTTT. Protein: CASSFPAGTSTDTQYF. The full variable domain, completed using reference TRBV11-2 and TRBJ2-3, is EAGVAQSPRYKIIEKRQSVAFWCNPISGHATLYWYQQILGQGPKLLIQFQNNGVVDDSQLPKDRFSAERLKGVDSTLKIQPAKLEDSAVYLCASSFPAGTSTDTQYFGPGTRLTVL.

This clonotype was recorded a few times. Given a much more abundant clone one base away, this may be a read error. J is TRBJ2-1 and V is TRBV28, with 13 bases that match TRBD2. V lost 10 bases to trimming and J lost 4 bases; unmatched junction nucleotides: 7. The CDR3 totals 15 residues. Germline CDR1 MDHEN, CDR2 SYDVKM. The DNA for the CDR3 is TGTGCCAACACTATGGGACTAGCGGGATACAATGAGCAGTTCTTC. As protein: CANTMGLAGYNEQFF.

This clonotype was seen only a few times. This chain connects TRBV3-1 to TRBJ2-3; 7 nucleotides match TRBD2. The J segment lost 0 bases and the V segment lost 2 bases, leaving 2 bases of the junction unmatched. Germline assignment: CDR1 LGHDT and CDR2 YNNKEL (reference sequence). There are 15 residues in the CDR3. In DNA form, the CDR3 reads TGTGCCAGCAGCCAACCAGCGGGAAGCACAGATACGCAGTATTTT. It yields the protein CASSQPAGSTDTQYF.

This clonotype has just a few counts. The CDR3 protein is CAWSFRGQETQYF. The CDR3 DNA sequence: TGTGCCTGGAGTTTCCGGGGTCAAGAGACCCAGTACTTC. The chain has TRBV30 and TRBJ2-5; a weak D match, TRBD2 (5 bases). The V and J ends lost 2 bases and 2 bases respectively, with 9 bases between them. Germline V gives CDR1 GTSNPN, CDR2 SVGIG (reference sequence). The CDR3 has 13 residues. Full variable domain (rest looked up from reference TRBV30 and TRBJ2-5): SQTIHQWPATLVQPVGSPLSLECTVEGTSNPNLYWYRQAAGRGLQLLFYSVGIGQISSEVPQNLSASRPQDRQFILSSKKLLLSDSGFYLCAWSFRGQETQYFGPGTRLLVL.

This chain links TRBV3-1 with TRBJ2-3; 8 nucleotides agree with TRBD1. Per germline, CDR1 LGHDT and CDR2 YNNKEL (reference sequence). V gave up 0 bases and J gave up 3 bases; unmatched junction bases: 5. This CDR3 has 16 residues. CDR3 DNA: TGTGCCAGCAGCCAAGATGGGGGGACAGGTACAGATACGCAGTATTTT. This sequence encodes CASSQDGGTGTDTQYF.

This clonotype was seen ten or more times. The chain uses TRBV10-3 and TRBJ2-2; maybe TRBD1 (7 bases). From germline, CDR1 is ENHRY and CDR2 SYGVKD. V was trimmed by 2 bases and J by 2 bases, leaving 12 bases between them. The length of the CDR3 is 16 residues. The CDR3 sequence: CAISEQGGKNTGELFF. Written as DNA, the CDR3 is TGTGCCATCAGTGAGCAGGGGGGCAAAAACACCGGGGAGCTGTTTTTT.

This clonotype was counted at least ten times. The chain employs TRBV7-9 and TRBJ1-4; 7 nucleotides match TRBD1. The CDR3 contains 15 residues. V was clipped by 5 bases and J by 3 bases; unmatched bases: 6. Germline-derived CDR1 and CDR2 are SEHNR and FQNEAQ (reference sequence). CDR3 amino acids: CASSPNRGPNEKLFF. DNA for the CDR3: TGTGCCAGCAGCCCGAACAGGGGACCTAATGAAAAACTGTTTTTT.

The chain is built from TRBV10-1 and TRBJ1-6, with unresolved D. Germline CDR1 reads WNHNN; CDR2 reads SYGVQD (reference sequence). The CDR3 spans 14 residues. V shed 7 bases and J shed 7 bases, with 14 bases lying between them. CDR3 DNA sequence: TGCGCCAGCACCTCAGGATTGGGGAATTCACCCCTCCACTTT. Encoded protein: CASTSGLGNSPLHF.

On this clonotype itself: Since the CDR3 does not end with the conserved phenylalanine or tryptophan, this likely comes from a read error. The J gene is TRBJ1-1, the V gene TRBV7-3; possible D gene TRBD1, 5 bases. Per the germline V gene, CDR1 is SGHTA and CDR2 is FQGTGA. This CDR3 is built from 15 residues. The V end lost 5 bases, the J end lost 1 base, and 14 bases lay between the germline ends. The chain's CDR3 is CASSPTGLWNTEAFL. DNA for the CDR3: TGTGCCAGCAGCCCCACAGGCCTTTGGAACACTGAAGCTTTCCTT.

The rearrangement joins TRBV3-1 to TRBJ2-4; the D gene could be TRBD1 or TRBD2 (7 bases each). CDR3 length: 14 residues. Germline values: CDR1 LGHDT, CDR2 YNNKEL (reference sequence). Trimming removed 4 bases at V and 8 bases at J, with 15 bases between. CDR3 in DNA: TGTGCCAGCAGCCCCCAGGGGGGGGGTTACATTCAGTACTTC. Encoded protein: CASSPQGGGYIQYF.

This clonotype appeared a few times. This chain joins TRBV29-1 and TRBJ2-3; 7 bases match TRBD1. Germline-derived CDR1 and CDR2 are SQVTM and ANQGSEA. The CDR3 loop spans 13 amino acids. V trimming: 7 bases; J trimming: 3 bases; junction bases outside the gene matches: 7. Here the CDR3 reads CSGDRDGTDTQYF. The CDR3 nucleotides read TGCAGCGGTGACAGGGATGGAACAGATACGCAGTATTTT.

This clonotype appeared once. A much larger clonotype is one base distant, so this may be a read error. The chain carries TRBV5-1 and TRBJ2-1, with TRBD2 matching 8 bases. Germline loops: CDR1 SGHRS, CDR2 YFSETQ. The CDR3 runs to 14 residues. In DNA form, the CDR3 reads TGCGCCAGCAGCCCCGGGACTAGTGCCAATGGGCAGTTCTTC. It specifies CASSPGTSANGQFF.

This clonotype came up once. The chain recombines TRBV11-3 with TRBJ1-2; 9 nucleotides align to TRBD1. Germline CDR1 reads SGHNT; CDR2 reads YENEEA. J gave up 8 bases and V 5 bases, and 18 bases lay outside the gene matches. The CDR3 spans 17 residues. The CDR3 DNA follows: TGTGCCAGCAGCACGATGGCTAACCGGGACAGGGTGTGGGGCTACACCTTC. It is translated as CASSTMANRDRVWGYTF.

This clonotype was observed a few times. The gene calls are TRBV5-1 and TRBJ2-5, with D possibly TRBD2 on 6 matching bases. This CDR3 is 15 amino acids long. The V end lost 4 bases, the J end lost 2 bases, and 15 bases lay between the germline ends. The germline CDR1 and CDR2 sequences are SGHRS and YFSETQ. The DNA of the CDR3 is TGCGCCAGCAGCCAAGAGCGGGCGGGGCAAGAGACCCAGTACTTC. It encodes CASSQERAGQETQYF.

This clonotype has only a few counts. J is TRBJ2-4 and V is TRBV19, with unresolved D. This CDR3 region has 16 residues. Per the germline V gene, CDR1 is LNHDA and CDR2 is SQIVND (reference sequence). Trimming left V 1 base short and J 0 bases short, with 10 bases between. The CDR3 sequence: CASSIVAGLAKNIQYF. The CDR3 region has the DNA TGTGCCAGTAGTATAGTGGCAGGTCTAGCCAAAAACATTCAGTACTTC. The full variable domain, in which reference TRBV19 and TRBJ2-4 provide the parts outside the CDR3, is DGGITQSPKYLFRKEGQNVTLSCEQNLNHDAMYWYRQDPGQGLRLIYYSQIVNDFQKGDIAEGYSVSREKKESFPLTVTSAQKNPTAFYLCASSIVAGLAKNIQYFGAGTRLSVL.

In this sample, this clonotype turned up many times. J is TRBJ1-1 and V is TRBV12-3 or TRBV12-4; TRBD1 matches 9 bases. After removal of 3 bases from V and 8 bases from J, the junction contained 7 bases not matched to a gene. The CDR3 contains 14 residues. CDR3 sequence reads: CASSLWGQGGEAFF. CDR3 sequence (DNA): TGTGCCAGCAGTTTGTGGGGACAGGGAGGGGAAGCTTTCTTT.

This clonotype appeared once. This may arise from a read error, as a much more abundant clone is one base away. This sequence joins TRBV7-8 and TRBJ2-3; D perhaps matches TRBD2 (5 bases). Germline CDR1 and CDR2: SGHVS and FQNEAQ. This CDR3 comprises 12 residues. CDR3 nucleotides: TGTGCCAGCATCCATACCCGGGATACGCGGTATTTT. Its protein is CASIHTRDTRYF.

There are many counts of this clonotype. The CDR3 bases are TGTGCCAGTAGTAACTTCGGGCGGGCCGGGAACACTGAAGCTTTCTTT. Translated: CASSNFGRAGNTEAFF. The chain recombines TRBV19 with TRBJ1-1; no definite D call. V was pared by 4 bases and J by 1 base, with 16 bases between. Germline-derived CDR1 and CDR2 are LNHDA and SQIVND (reference sequence). The CDR3 has 16 residues.

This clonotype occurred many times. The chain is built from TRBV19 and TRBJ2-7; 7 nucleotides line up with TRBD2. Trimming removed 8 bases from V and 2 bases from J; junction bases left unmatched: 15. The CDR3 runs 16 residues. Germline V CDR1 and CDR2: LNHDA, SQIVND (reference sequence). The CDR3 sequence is CASLPPASGLAYEQYV. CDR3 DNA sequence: TGTGCCAGTCTCCCGCCGGCTAGCGGTCTGGCCTACGAGCAGTACGTC.